These 20 T cell receptor beta chains were all obtained from the same sample, sequenced in a study of T cell responses to AZD1222 COVID-19 vaccine (dated by TCRdb to the early 2020s). What the time point label conveys for this sample: baseline before first vaccination. Library construction relied on the immunoSEQ multiplex PCR assay. Drawn from immuneACCESS, this table holds only the in-frame rearrangements with V and J called that TCRdb kept. Clones are partly lost; checked studies trace under half to an unresolved V gene and leave the rest unexplained. The sample contains 95,000 to 150,000 clones, about 90% of them found a single time. The ten largest clones take up around 1.7% of the sample. The specimen comprised peripheral blood, sampled on day 0 of AZD1222 vaccination. The receptor source for this set is an adult in good health.

V gene TRBV29-1 combines with J gene TRBJ2-1; TRBD1 agrees at 7 bases. V dropped 4 bases and J dropped 4; count of bases not matched to a gene: 7. CDR1 and CDR2 from the germline V gene are SQVTM and ANQGSEA. The CDR3 spans 14 residues. The CDR3 loop is CSVVSARGYNEQFF. The CDR3 DNA reads TGCAGCGTTGTATCGGCCAGGGGGTACAATGAGCAGTTCTTC.

J is TRBJ2-3 and V is TRBV5-1; unclear D gene. This CDR3 has 14 amino acids. Germline assignment: CDR1 SGHRS and CDR2 YFSETQ. Trimming removed 4 bases from V and 6 bases from J, with 15 bases in between. CDR3 sequence reads: CASSPRPSADTQYF. DNA for the CDR3: TGCGCCAGCAGCCCCCGGCCCTCGGCGGATACGCAGTATTTT. The full variable domain, its missing parts supplied by reference TRBV5-1 and TRBJ2-3, is KAGVTQTPRYLIKTRGQQVTLSCSPISGHRSVSWYQQTPGQGLQFLFEYFSETQRNKGNFPGRFSGRQFSNSRSEMNVSTLELGDSALYLCASSPRPSADTQYFGPGTRLTVL.

This clone was picked up one time. CDR3 coding DNA: TGTGCCAGCAGGAGGGGACAGGGGGGGTACGAGCAGTACGTC. Protein product: CASRRGQGGYEQYV. The chain links TRBV6-5 to TRBJ2-7, with 11 bases lining up with TRBD1. Germline CDR1 and CDR2: MNHEY and SVGAGI. V trimming: 6 bases; J trimming: 4 bases; junction bases outside the gene matches: 5. The CDR3 loop spans 14 amino acids.

This clone appeared once. The rearrangement joins TRBV6-6 to TRBJ2-7; 7 bases align to TRBD2. The CDR3 spans 14 residues. The J segment lost 3 bases and the V segment lost 2 bases, leaving 4 bases of the junction unmatched. From germline, CDR1 is MNHNY and CDR2 SVGAGI (reference sequence). The CDR3 protein is CASSYAAGIYEQYF. The CDR3 region has the DNA TGTGCCAGCAGTTACGCAGCGGGGATCTACGAGCAGTACTTC.

The chain carries TRBV30 and TRBJ1-4; a weak D match, TRBD1 (5 bases). The CDR3 runs 15 residues. V was clipped by 2 bases and J by 7 bases, with 17 bases between them. Per germline, CDR1 GTSNPN and CDR2 SVGIG (reference sequence). CDR3 amino acids: CAWSPPPGTGEKLFF. As DNA, the CDR3 is TGTGCCTGGAGTCCCCCTCCCGGGACTGGTGAAAAACTGTTTTTT.

The gene calls are TRBV19 and TRBJ1-1, with a tentative D call TRBD1 (5 bases). This CDR3 contains 13 residues. Germline loops: CDR1 LNHDA, CDR2 SQIVND (reference sequence). The V end lost 5 bases, the J end lost 1 base, and 8 bases lay between the germline ends. The DNA of the CDR3 is TGTGCCAGTAGTCCAGGACAGAACACTGAAGCTTTCTTT. Residues: CASSPGQNTEAFF.

The V call is TRBV7-3, the J call TRBJ2-3, with 7 bases lining up with TRBD2. Trimming removed 7 bases from V and 6 bases from J; junction bases left unmatched: 10. There are 14 residues in the CDR3. CDR1 is SGHTA and CDR2 is FQGTGA in the germline V gene. DNA of the CDR3: TGTGCCAGCACGGGGGGTCCGAATTGGGATACGCAGTATTTT. It specifies CASTGGPNWDTQYF.

The chain is built from TRBV7-2 and TRBJ1-2, with D possibly TRBD1 on 6 matching bases. The V gene's germline CDR1 is SGHTA and CDR2 FQGNSA. V gave up 1 base and J gave up 0 bases, with 12 bases separating them. The CDR3 is 16 amino acids. The CDR3 is CASSLDRVRSNYGYTF. In DNA, the CDR3 is TGTGCCAGCAGCTTAGACAGGGTACGCTCTAACTATGGCTACACCTTC.

The sample holds one count of this clone. The chain joins TRBV27 to TRBJ2-2; a possible D gene is TRBD1 (6 bases). Germline V gene sequence: CDR1 MNHEY, CDR2 SMNVEV (reference sequence). The CDR3 length is 14 residues. Trimming shortened V by 5 bases and J by 7 bases, and 14 bases separated the two germline ends. This CDR3 is CASSGATGFGELFF. The CDR3 bases are TGTGCCAGCAGTGGCGCTACAGGGTTCGGGGAGCTGTTTTTT.

About this clone: One end of the junction varies from germline; a read error may be responsible. The chain carries TRBV7-7 and TRBJ2-5; D is unclear. Germline assignment: CDR1 SSHAT and CDR2 FNYEAQ (reference sequence). The CDR3 loop spans 13 amino acids. The CDR3: CASSLTLQETQYF. The CDR3 DNA reads as TGTGCTAGCAGCTTGACCCTCCAAGAGACCCAGTACTTC.

The chain joins TRBV12-5 to TRBJ1-1, with no clear D. The germline gives CDR1 LGHNT, CDR2 FRNRAP. This CDR3 contains 12 residues. Trimming removed 7 bases at V and 5 bases at J, with 11 bases between. This CDR3 is CASAPMGTEAFF. CDR3 DNA sequence: TGTGCTAGTGCCCCTATGGGGACTGAAGCTTTCTTT.

J is TRBJ2-7 and V is TRBV4-1; 9 bases align to TRBD1. The germline gives CDR1 MGHRA, CDR2 YSYEKL. The CDR3 contains 15 residues. V shed 1 base and J 4 bases; nucleotides not matched to a gene: 5. The CDR3 here is CASSQGTGALYEQYF. The CDR3 DNA is TGCGCCAGCAGCCAAGGGACAGGGGCTTTATACGAGCAGTACTTC.

The J gene is TRBJ1-2, the V gene TRBV6-5, with a possible D match to TRBD1 (5 bases). V lost 5 bases to trimming and J lost 2 bases, with 9 bases between them. The CDR3 has 13 amino acids. CDR1 is MNHEY, CDR2 SVGAGI, per germline. The CDR3 coding sequence is TGTGCCAGCAGTAGGGACGGAAACTATGGCTACACCTTC. It is translated as CASSRDGNYGYTF.

V usage is TRBV18 and J usage is TRBJ2-5; D not resolved. The CDR3 is made up of 12 amino acids. V was pared by 2 bases and J by 2 bases, with 3 bases between. CDR1 KGHSH and CDR2 LQKENI come from the germline V gene. This chain's CDR3 is CASSPGQETQYF. The CDR3 nucleotides are TGTGCCAGCTCACCAGGACAAGAGACCCAGTACTTC.

The genes are TRBV18 and TRBJ1-6; tentatively, D is TRBD1 (5 bases). This CDR3 region has 17 residues. Germline V gene lookup returns CDR1 KGHSH and CDR2 LQKENI. Trimming shortened V by 4 bases and J by 9 bases, and 22 bases separated the two germline ends. Here the CDR3 DNA reads TGTGCCAGCTCACTACGAACCGACAGTCCCCTTGCTTCACCCCTCCACTTT. Translation: CASSLRTDSPLASPLHF.

This chain uses TRBV2 with TRBJ2-7, with TRBD2 as a possible D gene (7 bases). V dropped 8 bases and J dropped 2 bases, with 16 bases sitting between them. The CDR3 spans 14 residues. In germline, CDR1 is SNHLY, CDR2 FYNNEI. The CDR3 spells CASRRGGHPYEQYV. The CDR3 DNA sequence: TGTGCCAGCCGAAGGGGGGGTCACCCCTACGAGCAGTACGTC.

This chain connects TRBV6-5 to TRBJ1-4; possible D gene TRBD1, 6 bases. Trimming removed 0 bases at V and 10 bases at J, with 15 bases between. The CDR3 sequence is 15 residues long. The V gene's germline CDR1 is MNHEY and CDR2 SVGAGI. The CDR3 DNA reads TGTGCCAGCAGTTACTCGGGCAGGGGCCTTCGAAAACTGTTTTTT. It yields the protein CASSYSGRGLRKLFF.

The CDR3 here is CASSLTGGPSGNTIYF. In nucleotides, the CDR3 is TGTGCCAGCAGCTTGACAGGGGGACCATCTGGAAACACCATATATTTT. The rearrangement uses TRBV5-8 and TRBJ1-3; TRBD1 matches 8 bases. The germline V gene encodes CDR1 SGHTS and CDR2 YDEGEE. CDR3 length: 16 amino acids. Trimming removed 1 base from V and 1 base from J; junction bases left unmatched: 4.

The chain carries TRBV7-3 and TRBJ2-3, with 8 bases matching TRBD2. Looked up from germline, CDR1 is SGHTA and CDR2 is FQGTGA. With 4 bases clipped from V and 5 bases from J, the junction kept 5 bases outside the gene matches. The CDR3 has 14 residues. The CDR3 spells CASSSRGAGDTQYF. The CDR3 DNA reads TGTGCCAGCAGCTCGCGGGGGGCGGGAGATACGCAGTATTTT.

The genes are TRBV6-6 and TRBJ2-1; possible D gene TRBD2, 5 bases. The CDR3 length is 14 residues. V lost 7 bases to trimming and J lost 8 bases, with 18 bases between them. The germline gives CDR1 MNHNY, CDR2 SVGAGI (reference sequence). CDR3 bases: TGTGCCAGCACGAGACTAAGGCCCCTCCATGAGCAGTTCTTC. Protein: CASTRLRPLHEQFF.